Listed below are T cell receptor beta chains from one sample, sequenced in a study of T cell responses to AZD1222 COVID-19 vaccine. Clones were sequenced by immunoSEQ multiplex PCR, and TCRdb holds only the in-frame ones, with some missing. The table records 120,000 to 150,000 clones, 88% of them present only once. The starting material was peripheral blood, obtained on day 0 of AZD1222 vaccination. The source is an adult in good health. The CDR3 runs from the conserved cysteine through the conserved F or W. Each record gives: D gene, J gene, clone size, V gene, CDR3 DNA, CDR3 protein. The D gene is left open where the match is weak. The size field is filled for only some rows; it gives once, few, many or a size class.

d_call: -
j_call: TRBJ1-1
clone_size: -
v_call: TRBV5-6
cdr3_nt: TGTGCCAGCAGCCAAGGGAGACGGGGATACACTGAAGCTTTCTTT
cdr3_aa: CASSQGRRGYTEAFF

d_call: -
j_call: TRBJ1-1
clone_size: -
v_call: TRBV5-1
cdr3_nt: TGCGCCAGCAGCTTGTGGTTGAACACTGAAGCTTTCTTT
cdr3_aa: CASSLWLNTEAFF

d_call: TRBD1
j_call: TRBJ2-5
clone_size: -
v_call: TRBV18
cdr3_nt: TGTGCCAGCTCACCACCCGGACAGGGGCCCTCGCGTTCGGAGACCCAGTACTTC
cdr3_aa: CASSPPGQGPSRSETQYF

d_call: TRBD1
j_call: TRBJ2-7
clone_size: -
v_call: TRBV5-5
cdr3_nt: TGTGCCAGCAGCCAGGGGACAGGGACCTGGGGGGAGCAGTACTTC
cdr3_aa: CASSQGTGTWGEQYF

d_call: -
j_call: TRBJ1-2
clone_size: few
v_call: TRBV10-3
cdr3_nt: TGTGCCATCAGTGACGCCGGAATGTTCTATGGCTACACCTTC
cdr3_aa: CAISDAGMFYGYTF

d_call: TRBD1
j_call: TRBJ1-2
clone_size: -
v_call: TRBV25-1
cdr3_nt: TGTGCCAGCAGTTATCCAGGGACAGGGGCGCGCGGGGGTGGCTACACCTTC
cdr3_aa: CASSYPGTGARGGGYTF

d_call: -
j_call: TRBJ2-6
clone_size: -
v_call: TRBV6-5
cdr3_nt: TGTGCCAGCGGGGGTTCTGGGGCCAACGTCCTGACTTTC
cdr3_aa: CASGGSGANVLTF

d_call: -
j_call: TRBJ1-6
clone_size: few
v_call: TRBV6-2/TRBV6-3
cdr3_nt: TGTGCCAGCAGTTACTCAGGCAGGGGATATTCACCCCTCCACTTT
cdr3_aa: CASSYSGRGYSPLHF

d_call: -
j_call: TRBJ1-2
clone_size: once
v_call: TRBV9
cdr3_nt: TGTGCCAGCAGCCCTAGGGCCTCTAACTATGGCTACACCTTC
cdr3_aa: CASSPRASNYGYTF

d_call: -
j_call: TRBJ1-2
clone_size: -
v_call: TRBV30
cdr3_nt: TGTGCCTGGAGAGACTCAGGTTCTGCTGGCTACACCTTC
cdr3_aa: CAWRDSGSAGYTF

d_call: TRBD1
j_call: TRBJ1-2
clone_size: -
v_call: TRBV6-5
cdr3_nt: TGTGCCAGCAGTTACTCGGGACAGACCGCCGACTATGGCTACACCTTC
cdr3_aa: CASSYSGQTADYGYTF

d_call: -
j_call: TRBJ2-7
clone_size: -
v_call: TRBV9
cdr3_nt: TGTGCCAGCAGCGTAGGGTGGACAGTTCACGAGCAGTACTTC
cdr3_aa: CASSVGWTVHEQYF

d_call: -
j_call: TRBJ2-7
clone_size: -
v_call: TRBV4-3
cdr3_nt: TGCGCCAGCAGCCAGGGACAGCGGGCCGAGCAGTACTTC
cdr3_aa: CASSQGQRAEQYF

d_call: -
j_call: TRBJ1-3
clone_size: -
v_call: TRBV9
cdr3_nt: TGTGCCAGCAGCTCCACCCCGACGGCCAGCTCTGGAAACACCATATATTTT
cdr3_aa: CASSSTPTASSGNTIYF

d_call: -
j_call: TRBJ2-2
clone_size: -
v_call: TRBV7-2
cdr3_nt: TGTGCCAGCAGCTATGTCGGGGAGCTGTTTTTT
cdr3_aa: CASSYVGELFF

d_call: -
j_call: TRBJ1-6
clone_size: few
v_call: TRBV4-3
cdr3_nt: TGCGCCAGCAGCCAAGTCAAAGGGATCCCGACTTCACCCCTCCACTTT
cdr3_aa: CASSQVKGIPTSPLHF

d_call: -
j_call: TRBJ2-7
clone_size: -
v_call: TRBV6-2/TRBV6-3
cdr3_nt: TGTGCCAGCAGCCACGGGAAGCGGGCAAACGAGCAGTACTTC
cdr3_aa: CASSHGKRANEQYF

d_call: TRBD1
j_call: TRBJ1-6
clone_size: once
v_call: TRBV7-9
cdr3_nt: TGTGCCAGCAGCTTAGACGACAGGGGCTCCTATAATTCACCCCTCCACTTT
cdr3_aa: CASSLDDRGSYNSPLHF

d_call: TRBD1
j_call: TRBJ1-5
clone_size: -
v_call: TRBV4-2
cdr3_nt: TGTGCCAGCAGCCAAGATGGGACAGGGGCCGTCAATCAGCCCCAGCATTTT
cdr3_aa: CASSQDGTGAVNQPQHF

d_call: -
j_call: TRBJ2-1
clone_size: -
v_call: TRBV18
cdr3_nt: TGTGCCAGCTCACCAGAAAGGGGGGGGTACAATGAGCAGTTCTTC
cdr3_aa: CASSPERGGYNEQFF

d_call: -
j_call: TRBJ1-2
clone_size: -
v_call: TRBV29-1
cdr3_nt: TGCAGCGTTTCTGGGGGGGGTCCGAACCTTAACTATGGCTACACCTTC
cdr3_aa: CSVSGGGPNLNYGYTF

d_call: -
j_call: TRBJ1-5
clone_size: -
v_call: TRBV19
cdr3_nt: TGTGCCAGTACTGTGACCCCCAATCAGCCCCAGCATTTT
cdr3_aa: CASTVTPNQPQHF

d_call: -
j_call: TRBJ2-7
clone_size: -
v_call: TRBV3-1/TRBV3-2
cdr3_nt: TGTGCCAGCAGCCCGGCGGACACCTACGAGCAGTACTTC
cdr3_aa: CASSPADTYEQYF

d_call: TRBD1
j_call: TRBJ1-1
clone_size: -
v_call: TRBV18
cdr3_nt: TGTGCCAGCTCACCAGACCACAGGGGAGCTTTGAACACTGAAGCTTTCTTT
cdr3_aa: CASSPDHRGALNTEAFF

d_call: TRBD1
j_call: TRBJ1-2
clone_size: -
v_call: TRBV7-2
cdr3_nt: TGTGCCAGCAGCGAAAGACAGGGCCATGGCTACACCTTC
cdr3_aa: CASSERQGHGYTF

d_call: -
j_call: TRBJ1-6
clone_size: -
v_call: TRBV19
cdr3_nt: TGTGCCAGTAAAGAGGGACACTTGGATTCACCCCTCCACTTT
cdr3_aa: CASKEGHLDSPLHF

d_call: -
j_call: TRBJ1-2
clone_size: few
v_call: TRBV18
cdr3_nt: TGTGCCAGCTCATTAGACTACACGGGATCCTATGGCTACACCTTC
cdr3_aa: CASSLDYTGSYGYTF

d_call: TRBD1
j_call: TRBJ1-1
clone_size: -
v_call: TRBV28
cdr3_nt: TGTGCCAGCAGTTCCTTACAGGGGGCTAACACTGAAGCTTTCTTT
cdr3_aa: CASSSLQGANTEAFF

d_call: -
j_call: TRBJ2-5
clone_size: -
v_call: TRBV28
cdr3_nt: TGTGCCAGCAGTTTGCTCAGGGGGGGGAGACGGGAGACCCAGTACTTC
cdr3_aa: CASSLLRGGRRETQYF

d_call: TRBD1
j_call: TRBJ1-1
clone_size: few
v_call: TRBV7-9
cdr3_nt: TGTGCCAGCAACCTACAGGGGGCCATGAACACTGAAGCTTTCTTT
cdr3_aa: CASNLQGAMNTEAFF

d_call: TRBD2
j_call: TRBJ2-7
clone_size: -
v_call: TRBV4-1
cdr3_nt: TGCGCCAGCAGCCGTAGCGGGGGGGCGAGCGAGCAGTACTTC
cdr3_aa: CASSRSGGASEQYF

d_call: TRBD2
j_call: TRBJ2-7
clone_size: -
v_call: TRBV4-2
cdr3_nt: TGTGCCAGCAGCCAGGCTGGACTAGCGGGGCCCAGCTACGAGCAGTACTTC
cdr3_aa: CASSQAGLAGPSYEQYF

d_call: TRBD1
j_call: TRBJ2-2
clone_size: -
v_call: TRBV5-1
cdr3_nt: TGCGCCAGCAGCCCTCGCCCGGACAGGGTCTCAGGGGAGCTGTTTTTT
cdr3_aa: CASSPRPDRVSGELFF

d_call: -
j_call: TRBJ1-5
clone_size: -
v_call: TRBV2
cdr3_nt: TGTGCTTCTGCCAAGGATAGCAATCAGCCCCAGCATTTT
cdr3_aa: CASAKDSNQPQHF

d_call: -
j_call: TRBJ1-1
clone_size: -
v_call: TRBV19
cdr3_nt: TGTGCCAGTACCGAGGGAAGGGATCCGACTGAAGCTTTCTTT
cdr3_aa: CASTEGRDPTEAFF

d_call: -
j_call: TRBJ1-1
clone_size: -
v_call: TRBV13
cdr3_nt: TGTGCCAGCAGCTTAAGACCGAACACTGAAGCTTTCTTT
cdr3_aa: CASSLRPNTEAFF

d_call: -
j_call: TRBJ2-5
clone_size: many
v_call: TRBV6-4
cdr3_nt: TGTGCCAGCAGTGAGGCGACAGGTTCGGAGACCCAGTACTTC
cdr3_aa: CASSEATGSETQYF

d_call: TRBD1
j_call: TRBJ1-2
clone_size: -
v_call: TRBV29-1
cdr3_nt: TGCAGCGTTTACCGACAGGGAAATGGCTACACCTTC
cdr3_aa: CSVYRQGNGYTF

d_call: -
j_call: TRBJ1-2
clone_size: -
v_call: TRBV6-4
cdr3_nt: TGTGCCAGCAGTGCTGGCGCCTTGAGCTATGGCTACACCTTC
cdr3_aa: CASSAGALSYGYTF

d_call: -
j_call: TRBJ1-1
clone_size: -
v_call: TRBV9
cdr3_nt: TGTGCCAGCAGCGCGGGGGACGGATACACTGAAGCTTTCTTT
cdr3_aa: CASSAGDGYTEAFF

d_call: -
j_call: TRBJ1-1
clone_size: once
v_call: TRBV29-1
cdr3_nt: TGCAGCGTTCCTTCAAGGGGGATGAACACTGAAGCTTTCTTT
cdr3_aa: CSVPSRGMNTEAFF

d_call: TRBD1
j_call: TRBJ2-7
clone_size: -
v_call: TRBV18
cdr3_nt: TGTGCCAGCTCCCCTTTAGGAGGGACAGGCTCCTACGAGCAGTACTTC
cdr3_aa: CASSPLGGTGSYEQYF

d_call: -
j_call: TRBJ1-2
clone_size: few
v_call: TRBV4-3
cdr3_nt: TGCGCCAGCAGCCAAGCGTTGTCCTATGGCTACACCTTC
cdr3_aa: CASSQALSYGYTF

d_call: -
j_call: TRBJ1-5
clone_size: once
v_call: TRBV5-1
cdr3_nt: TGCGCCAGCAGCACTATACGGCAGTCAAATAGCAATCAGCCCCAGCATTTT
cdr3_aa: CASSTIRQSNSNQPQHF

d_call: -
j_call: TRBJ2-5
clone_size: -
v_call: TRBV2
cdr3_nt: TGTGCCAGTACAGTGCGCAAGGGAGAGACCCAGTACTTC
cdr3_aa: CASTVRKGETQYF

d_call: TRBD2
j_call: TRBJ2-5
clone_size: -
v_call: TRBV5-4
cdr3_nt: TGTGCCAGCAGGTTACGGGGGGGCCTGAAGACCCAGTACTTC
cdr3_aa: CASRLRGGLKTQYF

d_call: TRBD2
j_call: TRBJ2-5
clone_size: -
v_call: TRBV24-1
cdr3_nt: TGTGCCACCAGTGATTTTAGCGGGGGGGAGGAGACCCAGTACTTC
cdr3_aa: CATSDFSGGEETQYF

d_call: -
j_call: TRBJ2-3
clone_size: once
v_call: TRBV15
cdr3_nt: TGTGCCACCAGGGTTGTCGGGGCCACAGATACGCAGTATTTT
cdr3_aa: CATRVVGATDTQYF

d_call: -
j_call: TRBJ1-5
clone_size: -
v_call: TRBV30
cdr3_nt: TGTGCCTGGGCTGGGGGCGGCAATCAGCCCCAGCATTTT
cdr3_aa: CAWAGGGNQPQHF

d_call: -
j_call: TRBJ1-2
clone_size: -
v_call: TRBV13
cdr3_nt: TGTGCCAGCGGAGAGAGAGGGGTTAACTATGGCTACACCTTC
cdr3_aa: CASGERGVNYGYTF

d_call: -
j_call: TRBJ2-5
clone_size: few
v_call: TRBV23-1
cdr3_nt: TGCGCCAGCAGTCAATCCAGGCAAGAGACCCAGTACTTC
cdr3_aa: CASSQSRQETQYF

d_call: TRBD1
j_call: TRBJ1-6
clone_size: -
v_call: TRBV6-5
cdr3_nt: TGTGCCAGCAGTAAGGACAGGGGTCTAAATTCACCCCTCCACTTT
cdr3_aa: CASSKDRGLNSPLHF

d_call: -
j_call: TRBJ2-3
clone_size: -
v_call: TRBV6-2/TRBV6-3
cdr3_nt: TGTGCCAGCAGTTACGTGGGGTCAGAGACAGATACGCAGTATTTT
cdr3_aa: CASSYVGSETDTQYF

d_call: -
j_call: TRBJ1-1
clone_size: -
v_call: TRBV15
cdr3_nt: TGTGCCACCAGCAGAGGAGGCGTGAGGAACACTGAAGCTTTCTTT
cdr3_aa: CATSRGGVRNTEAFF

d_call: -
j_call: TRBJ1-5
clone_size: few
v_call: TRBV10-3
cdr3_nt: TGTGCCATCAAACAGGATAGCAATCAGCCCCAGCATTTT
cdr3_aa: CAIKQDSNQPQHF